The 20 T cell receptor beta chains below come from one sample, sequenced in a study of cytomegalovirus exposure and HLA in healthy donors. Sequenced by immunoSEQ multiplex PCR; TCRdb stores in-frame clones only, minus some. The table has roughly 150,000 clones, 85% to 95% seen once; the top ten hold 1.5% to 2%. The material sequenced was PBMCs. Receptors originate from a man aged 18-30 years in good health and CMV-seropositive.

The genes are TRBV28 and TRBJ2-1; no definite D call. Germline V lookup: CDR1 MDHEN, CDR2 SYDVKM. Trimming removed 5 bases from V and 6 bases from J, with 11 bases in between. This CDR3 has 13 amino acids. CDR3 sequence reads: CASSHTIGNEQFF. The CDR3 DNA reads TGTGCCAGCAGTCATACGATCGGCAATGAGCAGTTCTTC.

This chain links TRBV28 with TRBJ2-7, with TRBD2 matching 9 bases. The CDR3 runs 16 residues. The germline V gene has CDR1 MDHEN and CDR2 SYDVKM. The trim removed 5 bases at V and 4 bases at J, leaving 12 bases unmatched. The CDR3 region has the DNA TGTGCCAGCAGTAAACAACGGACTAGCGTAAGATACGAGCAGTACTTC. This translates into CASSKQRTSVRYEQYF.

The chain combines TRBV28 with TRBJ2-1; the match to TRBD1 covers 7 bases. CDR1 MDHEN and CDR2 SYDVKM come from the germline V gene. The V and J ends lost 2 bases and 3 bases, in that order; junction bases with no gene match: 7. This CDR3 spans 16 amino acids. This chain's CDR3 is CASSLVRDSGYNEQFF. The DNA for the CDR3 is TGTGCCAGCAGTTTAGTCCGGGACAGCGGCTACAATGAGCAGTTCTTC.

This chain links TRBV7-6 with TRBJ2-3; 13 positions agree with TRBD2. Unmatched junction bases numbered 7, after V lost 4 bases and J lost 0 bases. There are 18 residues in the CDR3. In germline, CDR1 is SGHVS, CDR2 FNYEAQ. The CDR3 region is CASSSGTSGTSSTDTQYF. The CDR3 DNA reads as TGTGCCAGCAGCTCCGGGACTAGCGGGACTTCTAGCACAGATACGCAGTATTTT.

The V and J genes are TRBV7-6 and TRBJ2-1, with 10 bases aligning to TRBD2. The CDR3 covers 19 residues. V gave up 2 bases and J gave up 1 base; unmatched junction bases: 11. Germline V CDR1 and CDR2: SGHVS, FNYEAQ. The chain's CDR3 is CASSLMSVLAGRSYNEQFF. In DNA, the CDR3 is TGTGCCAGCAGCTTAATGTCGGTACTAGCGGGAAGGTCCTACAATGAGCAGTTCTTC.

The rearrangement uses TRBV7-8 and TRBJ2-5, with D possibly being TRBD1 (5 bases). There are 15 residues in the CDR3. Trimming removed 5 bases at V and 4 bases at J, with 17 bases between. Germline CDR1 is SGHVS and CDR2 is FQNEAQ. CDR3 in DNA: TGTGCCAGCAGCCCCACCTCGGGTAGGGGAGAGACCCAGTACTTC. Protein: CASSPTSGRGETQYF.

J is TRBJ2-7 and V is TRBV11-2; TRBD2 matches at 9 bases. V shed 5 bases, J shed 3 bases, and the junction held 5 bases outside the gene matches. CDR1 and CDR2 (germline): SGHAT, FQNNGV. This CDR3 has 14 residues. For the CDR3, the DNA is TGTGCCAGCAGCCCTCAAGCGGGGGGCTACGAGCAGTACTTC. It specifies CASSPQAGGYEQYF.

The chain has TRBV28 and TRBJ1-2; D remains unclear. Germline-derived CDR1 and CDR2 are MDHEN and SYDVKM. Trimming removed 1 base at V and 2 bases at J, with 2 bases between. This CDR3 contains 12 residues. The CDR3 region has the DNA TGTGCCAGCAGTTTATCGAACTATGGCTACACCTTC. Translation: CASSLSNYGYTF.

The V gene is TRBV30, the J gene TRBJ1-2; weak D call: TRBD1 (5 bases). Looked up from germline, CDR1 is GTSNPN and CDR2 is SVGIG (reference sequence). Trimming took off 3 bases at V and 8 bases at J, with 10 bases between the two ends. This CDR3 comprises 11 residues. CDR3 coding DNA: TGTGCCTGGAGGGACACTCTGGGCTACACCTTC. It translates to CAWRDTLGYTF. The complete variable domain, with remaining parts taken from reference TRBV30 and TRBJ1-2, reads SQTIHQWPATLVQPVGSPLSLECTVEGTSNPNLYWYRQAAGRGLQLLFYSVGIGQISSEVPQNLSASRPQDRQFILSSKKLLLSDSGFYLCAWRDTLGYTFGSGTRLTVV.

This chain connects TRBV18 to TRBJ2-7; 7 bases map to TRBD2. CDR3 length equals 16 residues. V dropped 0 bases and J dropped 4; count of bases not matched to a gene: 9. Per the germline V gene, CDR1 is KGHSH and CDR2 is LQKENI. The CDR3 here is CASSPPVPGGGYEQYF. In DNA, the CDR3 is TGTGCCAGCTCACCACCCGTTCCGGGAGGAGGGTACGAGCAGTACTTC.

The chain joins TRBV7-8 to TRBJ2-7, with TRBD2 matching over 7 bases. CDR1 is SGHVS and CDR2 is FQNEAQ in the germline V gene. This CDR3 spans 15 amino acids. With 8 bases clipped from V and 3 bases from J, the junction kept 13 bases outside the gene matches. CDR3 DNA: TGTGCCAGCGCCATTGGCGGGAGTTCTGTCTACGAGCAGTACTTC. Amino acids: CASAIGGSSVYEQYF.

The rearrangement uses TRBV5-4 and TRBJ2-3; D is uncertain. The CDR3 sequence is 13 residues long. Germline lookup yields CDR1 SGHNT and CDR2 YYREEE (reference sequence). V was shortened by 6 bases and J by 1 base, with 9 bases between the two germline ends. Written as DNA, the CDR3 is TGTGCCAGCACGAGCCCTCGCACAGATACGCAGTATTTT. This translates into CASTSPRTDTQYF.

This clone was seen once. This chain's CDR3 is CASSRRPGLANTGELFF. The CDR3 DNA reads TGTGCCAGCAGCCGACGACCGGGACTAGCGAACACCGGGGAGCTGTTTTTT. The rearrangement uses TRBV11-2 and TRBJ2-2; 8 nucleotides agree with TRBD2. Germline V gene lookup returns CDR1 SGHAT and CDR2 FQNNGV. Trimming took 5 bases from V and 0 from J; bases not matched to a gene: 8. This CDR3 spans 17 amino acids.

The V call is TRBV27, the J call TRBJ2-7, with TRBD2 identical over 8 bases. With V trimmed by 1 base and J by 3 bases, 11 bases remained unmatched. This CDR3 is built from 17 residues. CDR1 MNHEY and CDR2 SMNVEV come from the germline V gene (reference sequence). The CDR3 DNA follows: TGTGCCAGCAGTTTATACGGTGGAGCGGGAGAATTCTACGAGCAGTACTTC. It codes for CASSLYGGAGEFYEQYF.

The rearrangement joins TRBV5-8 to TRBJ1-5; TRBD1 might be the D (5 bases). Per the germline V gene, CDR1 is SGHTS and CDR2 is YDEGEE. V shed 0 bases and J shed 1 base, with 5 bases lying between them. The CDR3 has 14 amino acids. This CDR3 is CASSLEGSNQPQHF. The CDR3, as DNA: TGTGCCAGCAGCTTGGAGGGGAGCAATCAGCCCCAGCATTTT.

The chain recombines TRBV4-1 with TRBJ2-7, with TRBD2 matching over 10 bases. J lost 2 bases, V lost 4 bases, and 5 bases had no gene match. Germline V gene data show CDR1 as MGHRA and CDR2 as YSYEKL. The CDR3 has 15 residues. CDR3 sequence: CASSLTAGGTYEQYF. In nucleotides, the CDR3 is TGCGCCAGCAGCCTCACAGCGGGAGGGACCTACGAGCAGTACTTC.

The chain is built from TRBV2 and TRBJ2-7; 8 bases fit TRBD1. The CDR3 loop spans 16 amino acids. Germline CDR1 and CDR2: SNHLY and FYNNEI. V lost 8 bases, J lost 5 bases, and 17 bases stayed unmatched. The CDR3 protein is CASSDGPAGGEDEQYF. CDR3 sequence (DNA): TGTGCCAGCTCCGATGGGCCGGCAGGGGGCGAAGACGAGCAGTACTTC.

This chain links TRBV7-2 with TRBJ1-1, with a tentative D call TRBD1 (5 bases). Germline V gene data show CDR1 as SGHTA and CDR2 as FQGNSA. CDR3 size: 13 residues. V was trimmed by 4 bases and J by 2 bases, leaving 8 bases between them. The CDR3 DNA sequence: TGTGCCAGCAGCTCACAGGTAAACACTGAAGCTTTCTTT. The encoded protein is CASSSQVNTEAFF.

The gene calls are TRBV27 and TRBJ1-5, with 9 bases matching TRBD1. The CDR3 totals 14 residues. Trimming at V came to 3 bases and at J to 7 bases, leaving 4 bases not matched to a gene. CDR1 MNHEY and CDR2 SMNVEV come from the germline V gene (reference sequence). DNA for the CDR3: TGTGCCAGCAGTTTTGGGACAGGGAGGCAGCCCCAGCATTTT. It encodes CASSFGTGRQPQHF.

CDR3 region: CASSRLGRLGELFF. CDR3 nucleotide sequence: TGTGCCAGTAGTAGACTAGGGCGGTTAGGGGAGCTGTTTTTT. This sequence joins TRBV19 and TRBJ2-2; D might be TRBD2 (6 bases). Trimming shortened V by 4 bases and J by 8 bases, and 14 bases separated the two germline ends. Per germline, CDR1 LNHDA and CDR2 SQIVND (reference sequence). CDR3 length: 14 residues.